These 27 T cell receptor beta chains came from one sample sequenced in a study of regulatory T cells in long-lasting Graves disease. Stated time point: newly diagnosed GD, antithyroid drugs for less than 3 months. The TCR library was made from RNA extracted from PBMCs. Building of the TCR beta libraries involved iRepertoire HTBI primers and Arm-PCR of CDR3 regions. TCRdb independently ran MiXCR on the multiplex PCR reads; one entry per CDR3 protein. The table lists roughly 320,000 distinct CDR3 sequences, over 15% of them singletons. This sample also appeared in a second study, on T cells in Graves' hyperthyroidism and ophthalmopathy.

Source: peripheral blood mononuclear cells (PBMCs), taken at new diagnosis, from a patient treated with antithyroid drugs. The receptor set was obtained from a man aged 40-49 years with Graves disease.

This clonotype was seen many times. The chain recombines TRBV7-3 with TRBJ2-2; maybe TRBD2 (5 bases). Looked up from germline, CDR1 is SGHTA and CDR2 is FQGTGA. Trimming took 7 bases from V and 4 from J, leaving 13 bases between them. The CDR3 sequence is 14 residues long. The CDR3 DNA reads TGTGCCAGCAAGTACGCCGCGGGCACCGGGGAGCTGTTTTTT. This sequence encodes CASKYAAGTGELFF.

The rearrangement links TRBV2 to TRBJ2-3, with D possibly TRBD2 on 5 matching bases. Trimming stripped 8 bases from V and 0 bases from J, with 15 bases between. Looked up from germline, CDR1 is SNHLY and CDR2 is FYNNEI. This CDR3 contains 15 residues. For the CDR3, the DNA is TGTGCCAGCGGACTTAGCGATACTAGCACAGATACGCAGTATTTT. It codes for CASGLSDTSTDTQYF.

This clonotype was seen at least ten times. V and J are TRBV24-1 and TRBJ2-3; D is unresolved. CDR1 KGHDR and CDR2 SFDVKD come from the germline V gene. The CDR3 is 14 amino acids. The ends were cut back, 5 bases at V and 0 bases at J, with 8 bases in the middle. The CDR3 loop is CATSVGRSTDTQYF. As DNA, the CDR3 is TGTGCCACCAGTGTTGGCAGGAGCACAGATACGCAGTATTTT.

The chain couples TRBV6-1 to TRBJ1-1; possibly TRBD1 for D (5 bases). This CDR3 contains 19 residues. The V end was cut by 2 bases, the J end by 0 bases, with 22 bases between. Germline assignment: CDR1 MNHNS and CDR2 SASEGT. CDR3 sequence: CASSESGEGWWGVNTEAFF. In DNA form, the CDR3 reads TGTGCCAGCAGTGAAAGTGGGGAAGGTTGGTGGGGGGTGAACACTGAAGCTTTCTTT.

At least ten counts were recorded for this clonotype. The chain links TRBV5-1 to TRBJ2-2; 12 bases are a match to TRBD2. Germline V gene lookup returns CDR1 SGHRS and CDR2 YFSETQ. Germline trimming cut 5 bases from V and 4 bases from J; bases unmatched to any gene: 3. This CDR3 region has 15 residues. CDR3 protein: CASSASGGATGELFF. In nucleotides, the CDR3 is TGCGCCAGCAGTGCTAGCGGGGGGGCCACCGGGGAGCTGTTTTTT.

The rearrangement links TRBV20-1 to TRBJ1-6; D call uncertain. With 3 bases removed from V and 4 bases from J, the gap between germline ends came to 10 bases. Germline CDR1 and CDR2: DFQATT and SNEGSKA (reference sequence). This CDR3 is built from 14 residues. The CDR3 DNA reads TGCAGTGCTAGGCCTGAAACATATAATTCACCCCTCCACTTT. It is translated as CSARPETYNSPLHF.

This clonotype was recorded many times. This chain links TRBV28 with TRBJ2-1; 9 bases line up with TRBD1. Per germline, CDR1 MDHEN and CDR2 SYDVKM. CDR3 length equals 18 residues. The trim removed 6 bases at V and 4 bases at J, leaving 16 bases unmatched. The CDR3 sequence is CASSLDRGRGHKYNEQFF. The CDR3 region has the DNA TGTGCCAGCAGCTTGGACAGGGGACGAGGCCACAAATACAATGAGCAGTTCTTC.

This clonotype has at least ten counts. This CDR3 is CASSLGDRAFFDEQYF. DNA for the CDR3: TGTGCCAGCAGCTTAGGGGACAGGGCGTTCTTCGACGAGCAGTACTTC. The chain uses TRBV7-8 and TRBJ2-7; the match to TRBD1 covers 9 bases. Per the germline V gene, CDR1 is SGHVS and CDR2 is FQNEAQ. This CDR3 contains 16 residues. V trimming: 1 base; J trimming: 5 bases; junction bases outside the gene matches: 9.

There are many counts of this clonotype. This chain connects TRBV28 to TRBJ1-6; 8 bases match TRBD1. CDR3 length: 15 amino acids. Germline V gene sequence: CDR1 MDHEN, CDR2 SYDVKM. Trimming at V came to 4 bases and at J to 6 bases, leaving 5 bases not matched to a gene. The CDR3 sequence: CASSSGTGSNSPLHF. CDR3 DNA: TGTGCCAGCAGTTCCGGGACAGGCAGTAATTCACCCCTCCACTTT.

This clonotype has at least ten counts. CDR3: CASSFTTEAFF. The CDR3 bases are TGTGCCAGCAGTTTTACCACTGAAGCTTTCTTT. V and J are TRBV12-3 or TRBV12-4 and TRBJ1-1, with D uncertain. The germline V and J ends were trimmed by 3 bases and 4 bases, with 3 bases remaining between them. The CDR3 totals 11 residues.

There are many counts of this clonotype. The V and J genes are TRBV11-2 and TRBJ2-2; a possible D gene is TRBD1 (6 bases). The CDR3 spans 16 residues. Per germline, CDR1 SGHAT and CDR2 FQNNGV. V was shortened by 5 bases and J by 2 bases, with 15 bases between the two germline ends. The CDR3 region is CASSPLHRENTGELFF. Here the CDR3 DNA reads TGTGCCAGCAGCCCACTGCACAGGGAAAACACCGGGGAGCTGTTTTTT.

The CDR3 loop is CASSPQTSGGGTDTQYF. For the CDR3, the DNA is TGTGCCAGCAGCCCCCAGACTAGCGGGGGGGGCACAGATACGCAGTATTTT. The chain joins TRBV4-2 to TRBJ2-3; 14 nucleotides line up with TRBD2. The ends lost 4 bases at V and 1 base at J; junction bases unmatched: 4. Germline V CDR1 and CDR2: LGHNA, YNFKEQ. This CDR3 has 17 residues.

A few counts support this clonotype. The CDR3 region has the DNA TGCAGCGTTGCCGGGGGAACTCAAGAGACCCAGTACTTC. This encodes CSVAGGTQETQYF. This sequence joins TRBV29-1 and TRBJ2-5; D may be TRBD2 (6 bases). Germline-derived CDR1 and CDR2 are SQVTM and ANQGSEA. The CDR3 is made up of 13 amino acids. Trimming took off 4 bases at V and 2 bases at J, with 11 bases between the two ends. Using reference TRBV29-1 and TRBJ2-5 for the parts outside the CDR3, the full variable domain is SAVISQKPSRDICQRGTSLTIQCQVDSQVTMMFWYRQQPGQSLTLIATANQGSEATYESGFVIDKFPISRPNLTFSTLTVSNMSPEDSSIYLCSVAGGTQETQYFGPGTRLLVL.

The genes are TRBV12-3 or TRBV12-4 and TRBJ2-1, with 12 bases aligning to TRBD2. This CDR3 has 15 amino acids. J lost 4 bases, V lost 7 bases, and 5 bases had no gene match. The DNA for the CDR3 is TGTGCCAGCAATCTACTAGCGGGGGGATACAATGAGCAGTTCTTC. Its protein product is CASNLLAGGYNEQFF.

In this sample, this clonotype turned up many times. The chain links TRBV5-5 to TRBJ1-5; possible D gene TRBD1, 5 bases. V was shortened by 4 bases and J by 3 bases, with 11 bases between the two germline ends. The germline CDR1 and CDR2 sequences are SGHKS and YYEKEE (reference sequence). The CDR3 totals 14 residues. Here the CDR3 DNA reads TGTGCCAGCAGCGCGACAGTATTCAATCAGCCCCAGCATTTT. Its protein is CASSATVFNQPQHF.

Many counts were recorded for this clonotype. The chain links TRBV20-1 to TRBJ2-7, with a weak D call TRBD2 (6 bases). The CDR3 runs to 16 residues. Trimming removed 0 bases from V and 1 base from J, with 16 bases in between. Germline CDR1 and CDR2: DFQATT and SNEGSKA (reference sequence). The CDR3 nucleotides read TGCAGTGCTAGAGAGCCTCCGGGGACTCGGTCCTACGAGCAGTACTTC. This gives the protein CSAREPPGTRSYEQYF.

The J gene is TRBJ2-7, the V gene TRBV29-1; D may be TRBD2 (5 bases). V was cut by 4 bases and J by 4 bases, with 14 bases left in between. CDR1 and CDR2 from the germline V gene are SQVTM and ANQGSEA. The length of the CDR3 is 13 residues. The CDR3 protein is CSVVQGSGYEQYF. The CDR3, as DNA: TGCAGCGTTGTGCAAGGGTCGGGGTACGAGCAGTACTTC.

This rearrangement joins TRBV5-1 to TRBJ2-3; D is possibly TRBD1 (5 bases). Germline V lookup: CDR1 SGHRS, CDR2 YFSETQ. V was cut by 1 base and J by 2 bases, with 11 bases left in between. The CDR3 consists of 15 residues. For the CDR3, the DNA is TGCGCCAGCAGCTTGCAGCCAGGGAACACAGATACGCAGTATTTT. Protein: CASSLQPGNTDTQYF.

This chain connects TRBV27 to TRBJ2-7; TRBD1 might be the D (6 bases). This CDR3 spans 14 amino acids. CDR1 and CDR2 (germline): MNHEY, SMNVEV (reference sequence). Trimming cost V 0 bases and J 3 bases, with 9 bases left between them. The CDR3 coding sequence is TGTGCCAGCAGTTTATCCCGCAGGGGCTACGAGCAGTACTTC. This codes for CASSLSRRGYEQYF.

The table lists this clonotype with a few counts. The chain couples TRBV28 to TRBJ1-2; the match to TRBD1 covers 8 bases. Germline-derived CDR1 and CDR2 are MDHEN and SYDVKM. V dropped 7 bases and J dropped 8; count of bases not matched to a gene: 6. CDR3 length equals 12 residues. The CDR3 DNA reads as TGTGCCAGCAACATACAGGGGGGCGGCTACACCTTC. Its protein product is CASNIQGGGYTF.

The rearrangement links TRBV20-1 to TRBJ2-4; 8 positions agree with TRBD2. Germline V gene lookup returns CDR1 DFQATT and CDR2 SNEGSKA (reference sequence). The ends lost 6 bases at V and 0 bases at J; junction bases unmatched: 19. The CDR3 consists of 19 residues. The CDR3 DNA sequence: TGCAGTGCCCCACTACGGGGGGGCCCCATTAGCCTAGCCAAAAACATTCAGTACTTC. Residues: CSAPLRGGPISLAKNIQYF.

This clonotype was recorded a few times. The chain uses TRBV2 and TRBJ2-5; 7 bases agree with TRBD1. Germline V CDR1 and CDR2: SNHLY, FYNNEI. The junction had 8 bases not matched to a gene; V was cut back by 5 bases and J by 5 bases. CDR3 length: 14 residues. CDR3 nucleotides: TGTGCCAGCAGTTCCGGACAGGCAGGGGAGACCCAGTACTTC. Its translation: CASSSGQAGETQYF.

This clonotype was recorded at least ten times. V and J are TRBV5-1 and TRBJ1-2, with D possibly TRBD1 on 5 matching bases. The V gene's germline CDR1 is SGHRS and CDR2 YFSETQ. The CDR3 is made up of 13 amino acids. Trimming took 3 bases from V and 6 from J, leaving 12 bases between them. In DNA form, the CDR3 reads TGCGCCAGCAGCTCCCTACGGGACCATGGCTACACCTTC. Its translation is CASSSLRDHGYTF.

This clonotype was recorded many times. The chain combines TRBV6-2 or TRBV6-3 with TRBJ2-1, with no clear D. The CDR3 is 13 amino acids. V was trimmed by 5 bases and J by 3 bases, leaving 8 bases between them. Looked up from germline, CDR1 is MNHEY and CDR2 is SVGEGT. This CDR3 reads CASSRYSYNEQFF. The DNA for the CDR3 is TGTGCCAGCAGTAGATACAGCTACAATGAGCAGTTCTTC.

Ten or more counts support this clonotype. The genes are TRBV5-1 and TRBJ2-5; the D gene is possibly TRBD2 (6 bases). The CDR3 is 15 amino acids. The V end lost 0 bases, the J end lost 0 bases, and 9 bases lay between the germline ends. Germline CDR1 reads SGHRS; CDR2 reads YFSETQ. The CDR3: CASSLGTTYQETQYF. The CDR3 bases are TGCGCCAGCAGCTTGGGGACTACGTACCAAGAGACCCAGTACTTC.

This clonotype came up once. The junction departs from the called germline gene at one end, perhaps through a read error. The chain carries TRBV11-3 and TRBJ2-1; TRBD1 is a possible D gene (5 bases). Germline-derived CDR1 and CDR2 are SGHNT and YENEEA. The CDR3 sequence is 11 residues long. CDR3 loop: CASSFGRVSVF. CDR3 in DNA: TGTGCCAGCAGTTTCGGCAGGGTATCGGTCTTC.

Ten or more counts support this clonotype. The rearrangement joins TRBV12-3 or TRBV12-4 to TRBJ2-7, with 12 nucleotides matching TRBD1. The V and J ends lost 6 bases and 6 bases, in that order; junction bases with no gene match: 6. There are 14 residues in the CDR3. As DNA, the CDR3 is TGTGCCAGCAGCTACCGGGACAGGGGGCCCGAGCAGTACTTC. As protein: CASSYRDRGPEQYF.